The 17 T cell receptor beta chains reported below all come from one sample, sequenced in a study of T-cell memory formation after mild COVID-19. TCRdb passed the 5' RACE reads through MiXCR, listing each CDR3 protein once. Seen here are roughly 170,000 distinct CDR3 sequences, 15% to 20% observed once, and the top ten hold 3% to 4.5%. The sample comprised PBMCs or a T cell subset sorted from them (not recorded which). The source of these receptors is a man aged 18-30 years who had mild COVID-19 (a few samples of this study predate the infection). Cell type and time point are not known.

This clonotype has only a few counts. The chain combines TRBV4-2 with TRBJ1-1; D may be TRBD1 (5 bases). This CDR3 has 14 residues. Germline CDR1 is LGHNA and CDR2 is YNFKEQ. Deletions cut 0 bases from V and 4 bases from J, with 9 bases between. CDR3 loop: CASSQELGGTEAFF. As DNA, the CDR3 is TGTGCCAGCAGCCAAGAATTGGGGGGCACTGAAGCTTTCTTT.

The rearrangement joins TRBV9 to TRBJ1-4; D might be TRBD1 (5 bases). The CDR3 runs to 15 residues. Between the trimmed V and J ends, which lost 2 bases and 8 bases, there was a span of 16 bases. Germline V gene data show CDR1 as SGDLS and CDR2 as YYNGEE. CDR3 nucleotides: TGTGCCAGCAGCGTGGGGGGGACCCCCGGGGAAAAACTGTTTTTT. Its protein is CASSVGGTPGEKLFF. The whole variable domain, remainder taken from reference TRBV9 and TRBJ1-4, is DSGVTQTPKHLITATGQRVTLRCSPRSGDLSVYWYQQSLDQGLQFLIQYYNGEERAKGNILERFSAQQFPDLHSELNLSSLELGDSALYFCASSVGGTPGEKLFFGSGTQLSVL.

The chain combines TRBV9 with TRBJ2-2; maybe TRBD2 (5 bases). Trimming took off 2 bases at V and 4 bases at J, with 9 bases between the two ends. Germline-derived CDR1 and CDR2 are SGDLS and YYNGEE. CDR3 length equals 14 residues. Here the CDR3 reads CASSVRAFTGELFF. The DNA of the CDR3 is TGTGCCAGCAGCGTGAGGGCATTCACCGGGGAGCTGTTTTTT.

This clonotype was detected ten times or more. V is TRBV7-2 and J is TRBJ2-1, with 9 bases fitting TRBD2. V lost 5 bases, J lost 7 bases, and 9 bases stayed unmatched. There are 15 residues in the CDR3. Germline values: CDR1 SGHTA, CDR2 FQGNSA. CDR3 loop: CASSPGRGGRNEQFF. The CDR3 DNA follows: TGTGCCAGCAGCCCGGGGCGGGGGGGCAGGAATGAGCAGTTCTTC.

In its sample, this clonotype was seen a few times. The chain joins TRBV29-1 to TRBJ2-7; 8 bases map to TRBD1. Germline V gene sequence: CDR1 SQVTM, CDR2 ANQGSEA. J was trimmed by 2 bases and V by 4 bases; bases with no gene match: 1. The length of the CDR3 is 12 residues. DNA for the CDR3: TGCAGCGTTGGGACAGGGACCTACGAGCAGTACTTC. Translating gives CSVGTGTYEQYF.

This clonotype appeared a few times. The chain combines TRBV5-6 with TRBJ2-5; 9 bases line up with TRBD1. Trimming cost V 0 bases and J 2 bases; bases outside gene matches: 5. This CDR3 region has 16 residues. The V gene's germline CDR1 is SGHDT and CDR2 YYEEEE. CDR3 protein: CASSLVAGTGQETQYF. The CDR3 region has the DNA TGTGCCAGCAGCTTGGTAGCTGGGACAGGGCAAGAGACCCAGTACTTC.

The V and J genes are TRBV5-1 and TRBJ1-3; D remains unclear. The CDR3 is 14 amino acids. The V end was cut by 1 base, the J end by 7 bases, with 12 bases between. Looked up from germline, CDR1 is SGHRS and CDR2 is YFSETQ. CDR3 bases: TGCGCCAGCAGCTTGACGTCAGCCGGGAACACCATATATTTT. Encoded protein: CASSLTSAGNTIYF.

This clonotype has just a few counts. The chain employs TRBV29-1 and TRBJ2-5; TRBD2 aligns across 9 bases. Germline lookup yields CDR1 SQVTM and CDR2 ANQGSEA. J lost 8 bases, V lost 4 bases, and 5 bases had no gene match. The CDR3 contains 12 residues. Here the CDR3 reads CSVASGVDTQYF. The DNA for the CDR3 is TGCAGCGTTGCTAGCGGGGTAGATACCCAGTACTTC.

J is TRBJ2-1 and V is TRBV11-3; TRBD1 matches 11 bases. From germline, CDR1 is SGHNT and CDR2 YENEEA. The CDR3 length is 14 residues. V lost 11 bases to trimming and J lost 9 bases; unmatched junction nucleotides: 12. CDR3 in DNA: TGTGCCCCAAGCTCGAGGACAGGGGGCTTTGAGCAGTTCTTC. Its translation is CAPSSRTGGFEQFF. The full variable domain, in which reference TRBV11-3 and TRBJ2-1 provide the parts outside the CDR3, is EAGVVQSPRYKIIEKKQPVAFWCNPISGHNTLYWYLQNLGQGPELLIRYENEEAVDDSQLPKDRFSAERLKGVDSTLKIQPAELGDSAVYLCAPSSRTGGFEQFFGPGTRLTVL.

The table lists this clonotype with many counts. The chain carries TRBV7-9 and TRBJ2-7, with TRBD1 identical over 9 bases. Germline V gene lookup returns CDR1 SEHNR and CDR2 FQNEAQ (reference sequence). V was clipped by 2 bases and J by 9 bases; unmatched bases: 5. The CDR3 loop spans 13 amino acids. The CDR3 loop is CASSLSGQGRQYV. In DNA form, the CDR3 reads TGTGCCAGCAGCTTATCGGGACAGGGACGGCAGTACGTC.

This sequence joins TRBV20-1 and TRBJ1-4; D is unresolved. V lost 6 bases to trimming and J lost 0 bases, with 11 bases between them. This CDR3 region has 14 residues. The germline V gene has CDR1 DFQATT and CDR2 SNEGSKA (reference sequence). CDR3 amino acids: CSAGAAATNEKLFF. CDR3 bases: TGCAGTGCGGGAGCCGCCGCAACTAATGAAAAACTGTTTTTT.

The sample holds a few counts of this clonotype. The chain employs TRBV12-3 or TRBV12-4 and TRBJ2-1, with TRBD2 as a possible D gene (5 bases). Deletions cut 6 bases from V and 3 bases from J, with 18 bases between. This CDR3 spans 16 amino acids. The chain's CDR3 is CASSLARLMIYNEQFF. CDR3 sequence (DNA): TGTGCCAGCAGCCTAGCACGACTTATGATCTACAATGAGCAGTTCTTC.

This clonotype has more than one count but fewer than ten. The chain joins TRBV9 to TRBJ1-2; TRBD1 is a possible D gene (6 bases). V lost 0 bases and J lost 3, with 12 bases in between. The CDR3 is 15 residues long. Germline V CDR1 and CDR2: SGDLS, YYNGEE. The CDR3: CASSVAFRTDYGYTF. The CDR3 coding sequence is TGTGCCAGCAGCGTAGCTTTTAGGACAGACTATGGCTACACCTTC.

This clonotype was found many times. The chain carries TRBV5-6 and TRBJ1-1; D gene uncertain. CDR1 and CDR2 from the germline V gene are SGHDT and YYEEEE. The CDR3 is 14 amino acids. V lost 2 bases, J lost 4 bases, and 12 bases lay in between. CDR3 nucleotide sequence: TGTGCCAGCAGCTTTCACGGGTTCGGCACTGAAGCTTTCTTT. It encodes CASSFHGFGTEAFF.

The chain is built from TRBV18 and TRBJ1-1; no firm D call. V lost 5 bases to trimming and J lost 5 bases, with 12 bases between them. The germline CDR1 and CDR2 sequences are KGHSH and LQKENI. The CDR3 has 13 residues. The CDR3 reads CASSIGLETEAFF. The DNA for the CDR3 is TGTGCCAGCTCAATAGGACTGGAGACTGAAGCTTTCTTT.

The chain has TRBV20-1 and TRBJ1-1, with D uncertain. Trimming removed 0 bases at V and 1 base at J, with 12 bases between. The germline gives CDR1 DFQATT, CDR2 SNEGSKA (reference sequence). This CDR3 is 15 amino acids long. CDR3 amino acids: CSARDMAYRNTEAFF. CDR3 sequence (DNA): TGCAGTGCTAGAGATATGGCCTATAGGAACACTGAAGCTTTCTTT.

This clonotype was recorded at least ten times. The genes are TRBV5-1 and TRBJ2-1; the D gene is possibly TRBD2 (6 bases). CDR1 SGHRS and CDR2 YFSETQ come from the germline V gene. The CDR3 spans 13 residues. V was pared by 0 bases and J by 7 bases, with 8 bases between. In DNA form, the CDR3 reads TGCGCCAGCAGCTTGGCCGGGGGAAATGAGCAGTTCTTC. It translates to CASSLAGGNEQFF. Full variable domain (missing parts from reference TRBV5-1 and TRBJ2-1): KAGVTQTPRYLIKTRGQQVTLSCSPISGHRSVSWYQQTPGQGLQFLFEYFSETQRNKGNFPGRFSGRQFSNSRSEMNVSTLELGDSALYLCASSLAGGNEQFFGPGTRLTVL.